Listed below are T cell receptor beta chains from one sample, sequenced in a study of T-cell memory formation after mild COVID-19. TCRdb reprocessed the 5' RACE reads via MiXCR and lists one record per CDR3 protein. The top ten hold under 2.5% of the sample, which has 200,000 or so distinct CDR3 sequences, 16% seen once. The sample taken for sequencing was PBMCs or a T cell subset sorted from them (not recorded which). These receptor sequences come from an adult woman who had mild COVID-19 (a few samples of this study predate the infection). Cell type and time point are not known. The CDR3 runs from the conserved cysteine through the conserved F or W. A D gene is named only where the DNA matches it firmly. Expanded clones get a size class; other rows say once, few or many, or leave the size out.

V,J,size,length,D,DNA,CDR3
TRBV6-5,TRBJ2-4,.,15,.,TGTGCCAGCAGTTCCGCCGGGGCTGGCAAAAACATTCAGTACTTC,CASSSAGAGKNIQYF
TRBV27,TRBJ2-5,.,16,.,TGTGCCAGCAGTTTACTCACCGGGCAACCTCAAGAGACCCAGTACTTC,CASSLLTGQPQETQYF
TRBV7-9,TRBJ2-3,.,14,.,TGTGCCAGCAGTCGTCATAGCATGGGAGATACGCAGTATTTT,CASSRHSMGDTQYF
TRBV5-1,TRBJ2-1,many,14,TRBD2,TGCGCCAGCAGCCCGGGGGGGTCGGTCAATGAGCAGTTCTTC,CASSPGGSVNEQFF
TRBV20-1,TRBJ2-1,.,14,TRBD2,TGCAGTGCTCAAAACCAGCGGGGGGACAATGAGCAGTTCTTC,CSAQNQRGDNEQFF
TRBV7-2,TRBJ2-5,few,19,TRBD2,TGTGCCAGCAGCACCCCCCAGGGACTAGCGGCCCTAGGGGGAGAGACCCAGTACTTC,CASSTPQGLAALGGETQYF
TRBV4-3,TRBJ2-6,.,17,.,TGCGCCAGCAGCCAAGGGGGACGGCTCCTCCGGGCCAACGTCCTGACTTTC,CASSQGGRLLRANVLTF
TRBV4-2,TRBJ2-1,few,16,.,TGTGCCAGCAGCCTGTTTAGCGGAGGCTCCTACAATGAGCAGTTCTTC,CASSLFSGGSYNEQFF
TRBV6-2/TRBV6-3,TRBJ1-1,many,12,.,TGTGCTGGGCGAGGGGTTCTCACTGAAGCTTTCTTT,CAGRGVLTEAFF
TRBV3-1,TRBJ1-2,.,14,.,TGTGCCAGCAGCCCCCAGGGAGGCCACTATGGCTACACCTTC,CASSPQGGHYGYTF
TRBV12-3/TRBV12-4,TRBJ2-5,few,14,.,TGTGCCAGCAGTTTATTGGTGGCTGGGGAGCCCCAGTACTTC,CASSLLVAGEPQYF
TRBV2,TRBJ2-2,.,13,.,TGTGCCAGCAAGGCCAGCTTCACCGTGGAGCTGTTTTTT,CASKASFTVELFF
TRBV6-1,TRBJ2-7,few,15,.,TGTGCCAGCAGTGATCGACCCCGGGGAATGTACGAGCAGTACTTC,CASSDRPRGMYEQYF
TRBV29-1,TRBJ2-2,.,14,.,TGCAGCGCCTTACGACGGGACATTAGGGGGGAGCTGTTTTTT,CSALRRDIRGELFF
TRBV6-1,TRBJ2-5,.,17,TRBD1,TGTGCCAGCGTGAAGTTAATCGGGACAGGATATAAAGAGACCCAGTACTTC,CASVKLIGTGYKETQYF
TRBV11-2,TRBJ2-3,.,14,.,TGTGCCAGCAGCTTAGGTACGATCCTTGATACGCAGTATTTT,CASSLGTILDTQYF
TRBV15,TRBJ2-6,few,19,.,TGTGCCACCAGCAGAGATGGGGGTTCAGACCTCTCTGGGGCCAACGTCCTGACTTTC,CATSRDGGSDLSGANVLTF
TRBV2,TRBJ2-7,once,12,.,TGTGCCATGAACCCCGCCGGGAGAGAGCAGTACTTC,CAMNPAGREQYF
TRBV25-1,TRBJ2-7,.,14,.,TGTGCCAGCAGTGAATGGGACACAAACTACGAGCAGTACTTC,CASSEWDTNYEQYF
TRBV7-8,TRBJ1-5,.,14,.,TGTGCCAGCAGCAGTACAGGGAGCAATCAGCCCCAGCATTTT,CASSSTGSNQPQHF
TRBV7-2,TRBJ2-4,.,12,.,TGTGCCAGCAGCTTAGCCCCTAACATTCAGTACTTC,CASSLAPNIQYF
TRBV5-1,TRBJ2-2,.,16,.,TGCGCCAGCAGCTCCCCCCACATTGAGACTACCGGGGAGCTGTTTTTT,CASSSPHIETTGELFF
TRBV29-1,TRBJ2-4,once,17,TRBD2,TGCAGCGTTGAGGGAACTAGCGGGAGTGGGGCCAAAAACATTCAGTACTTC,CSVEGTSGSGAKNIQYF
TRBV4-2,TRBJ2-3,few,17,TRBD2,TGTGCCAGCAGCCAAGCCCCGGGACTAGCGAGAGGAGATACGCAGTATTTT,CASSQAPGLARGDTQYF
TRBV5-1,TRBJ2-3,.,16,TRBD2,TGCGCCAGCAGAGGACTAGCGGGAGGGAACACAGATACGCAGTATTTT,CASRGLAGGNTDTQYF
TRBV21-1,TRBJ2-1,.,18,.,TGTGCCAGCAGCAAAGCCCAGGGAGGGAGACCTTCCTACAATGAGCAGTTCTTC,CASSKAQGGRPSYNEQFF
TRBV20-1,TRBJ1-3,.,17,.,TGCAGTGCAGTCCTGGGATACTCGGGCAACTCTGGAAACACCATATATTTT,CSAVLGYSGNSGNTIYF